This T cell receptor beta chain appears in the sequencing data of a study of PD-1 blockade in classical Hodgkin lymphoma. Notes on the study in general: Lower baseline TCR diversity was reported for newly diagnosed patients than for healthy donors. Any patient who commenced nivolumab under 1 year after ASCT was excluded. For complete responders, baseline diversity was comparable to that of newly diagnosed patients.

Concerning this clone: Its cognate antigen is unknown.

This sample's time point: cycle 4 day 1 (C4D1), after more than five weeks of nivolumab. Every patient was affected by relapse after autologous stem cell transplantation, while exposure to brentuximab vedotin was not uniform. V was trimmed by 0 bases and J by 2 bases, leaving 17 bases between them. The CDR3 length is 17 residues. Germline V lookup: CDR1 SGHVS, CDR2 FQNEAQ. Sequencing used immunoSEQ multiplex PCR; TCRdb keeps in-frame clones, though not all of them. Of around 92,000 clones listed, more than 80% were seen once; the top ten hold about 17%. The rearrangement uses TRBV7-8 and TRBJ2-7; the D gene is possibly TRBD2 (6 bases). The specimen was peripheral blood mononuclear cells (PBMCs), collected before the fourth cycle of nivolumab. This receptor was identified in a human donor with classical Hodgkin lymphoma. The CDR3 region has the DNA TGTGCCAGCAGCTTAGCGATGACTAGTGCGGGGACCTACGAGCAGTACTTC. This codes for CASSLAMTSAGTYEQYF.